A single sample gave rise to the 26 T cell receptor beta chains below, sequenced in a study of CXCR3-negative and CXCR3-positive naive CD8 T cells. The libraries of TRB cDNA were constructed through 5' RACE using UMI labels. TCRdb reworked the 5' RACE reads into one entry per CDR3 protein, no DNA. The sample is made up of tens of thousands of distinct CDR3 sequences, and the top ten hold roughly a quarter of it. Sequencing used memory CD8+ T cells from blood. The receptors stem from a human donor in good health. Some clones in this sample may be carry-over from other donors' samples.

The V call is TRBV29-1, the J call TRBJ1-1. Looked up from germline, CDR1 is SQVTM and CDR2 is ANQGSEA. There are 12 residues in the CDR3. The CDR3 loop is CSVRWREAEAFF. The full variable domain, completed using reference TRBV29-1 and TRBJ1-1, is SAVISQKPSRDICQRGTSLTIQCQVDSQVTMMFWYRQQPGQSLTLIATANQGSEATYESGFVIDKFPISRPNLTFSTLTVSNMSPEDSSIYLCSVRWREAEAFFGQGTRLTVV.

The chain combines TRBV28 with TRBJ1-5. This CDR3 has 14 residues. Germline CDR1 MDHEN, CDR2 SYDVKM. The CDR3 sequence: CASSPLADNQPQHF.

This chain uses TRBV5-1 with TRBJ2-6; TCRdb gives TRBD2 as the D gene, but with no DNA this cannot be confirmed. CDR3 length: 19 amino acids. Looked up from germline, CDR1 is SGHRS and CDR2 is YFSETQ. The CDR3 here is CASSKGLAGVFSGANVLTF.

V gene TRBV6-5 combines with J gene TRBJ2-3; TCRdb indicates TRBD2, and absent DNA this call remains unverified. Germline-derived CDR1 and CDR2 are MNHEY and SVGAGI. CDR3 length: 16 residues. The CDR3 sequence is CASSQTSGVETDTQYF.

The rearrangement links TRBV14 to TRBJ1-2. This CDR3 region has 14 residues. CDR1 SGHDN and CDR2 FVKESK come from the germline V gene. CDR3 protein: CASSWRGTNYGYTF.

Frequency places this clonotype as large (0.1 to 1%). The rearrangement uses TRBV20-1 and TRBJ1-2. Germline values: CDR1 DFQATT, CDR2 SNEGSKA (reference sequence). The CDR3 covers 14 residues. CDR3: CSARDVQSDYGYTF.

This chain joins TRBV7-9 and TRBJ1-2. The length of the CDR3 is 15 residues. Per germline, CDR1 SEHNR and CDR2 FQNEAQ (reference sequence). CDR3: CASSLAADFHYGYTF.

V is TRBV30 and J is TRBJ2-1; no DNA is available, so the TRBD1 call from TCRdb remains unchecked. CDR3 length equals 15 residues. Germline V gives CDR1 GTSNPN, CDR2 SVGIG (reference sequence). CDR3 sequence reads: CAWSRTGYESDEQFF.

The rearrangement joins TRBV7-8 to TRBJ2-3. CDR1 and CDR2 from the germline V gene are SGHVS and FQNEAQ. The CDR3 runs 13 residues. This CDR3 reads CASSSESTDTQYF.

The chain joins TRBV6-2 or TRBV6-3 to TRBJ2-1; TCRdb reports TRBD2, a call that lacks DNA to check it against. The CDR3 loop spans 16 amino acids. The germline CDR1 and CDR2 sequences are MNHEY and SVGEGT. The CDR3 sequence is CASSDDGLAGYNEQFF.

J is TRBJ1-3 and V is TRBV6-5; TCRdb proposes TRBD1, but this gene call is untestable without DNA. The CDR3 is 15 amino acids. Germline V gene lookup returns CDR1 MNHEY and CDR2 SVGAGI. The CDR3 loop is CASSPAGVSGNTIYF.

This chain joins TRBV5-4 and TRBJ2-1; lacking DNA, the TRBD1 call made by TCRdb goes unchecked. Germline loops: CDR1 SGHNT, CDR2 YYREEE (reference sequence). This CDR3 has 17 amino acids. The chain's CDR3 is CASSSEPGQGSDNEQFF.

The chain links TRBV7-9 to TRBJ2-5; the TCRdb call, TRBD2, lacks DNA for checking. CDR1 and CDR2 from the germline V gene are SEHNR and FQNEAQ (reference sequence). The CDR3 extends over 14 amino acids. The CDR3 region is CASSTGLAGETQYF.

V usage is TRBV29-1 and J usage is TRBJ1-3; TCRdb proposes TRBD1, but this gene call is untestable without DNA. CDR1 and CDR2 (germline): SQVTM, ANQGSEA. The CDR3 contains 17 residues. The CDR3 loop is CIKPTREKQEGGNTIYF. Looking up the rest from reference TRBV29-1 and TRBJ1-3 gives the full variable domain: SAVISQKPSRDICQRGTSLTIQCQVDSQVTMMFWYRQQPGQSLTLIATANQGSEATYESGFVIDKFPISRPNLTFSTLTVSNMSPEDSSIYLCIKPTREKQEGGNTIYFGEGSWLTVV.

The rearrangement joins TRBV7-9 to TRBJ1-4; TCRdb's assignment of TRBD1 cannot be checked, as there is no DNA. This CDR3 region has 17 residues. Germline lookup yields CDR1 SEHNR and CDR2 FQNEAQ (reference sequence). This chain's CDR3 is CASSLARGTEHNEKLFF.

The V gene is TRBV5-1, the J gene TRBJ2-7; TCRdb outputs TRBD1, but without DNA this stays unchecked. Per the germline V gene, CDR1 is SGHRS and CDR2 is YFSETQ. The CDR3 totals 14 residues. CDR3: CASSQGPLSYEQYF.

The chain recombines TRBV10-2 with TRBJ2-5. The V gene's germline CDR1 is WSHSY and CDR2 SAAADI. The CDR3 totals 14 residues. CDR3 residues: CASSEGQVIGTQYF.

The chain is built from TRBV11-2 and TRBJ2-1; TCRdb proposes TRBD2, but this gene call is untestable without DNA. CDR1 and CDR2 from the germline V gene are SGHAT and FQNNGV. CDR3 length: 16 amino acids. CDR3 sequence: CASSSISRDSGDEQFF. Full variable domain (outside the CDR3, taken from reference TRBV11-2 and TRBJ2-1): EAGVAQSPRYKIIEKRQSVAFWCNPISGHATLYWYQQILGQGPKLLIQFQNNGVVDDSQLPKDRFSAERLKGVDSTLKIQPAKLEDSAVYLCASSSISRDSGDEQFFGPGTRLTVL.

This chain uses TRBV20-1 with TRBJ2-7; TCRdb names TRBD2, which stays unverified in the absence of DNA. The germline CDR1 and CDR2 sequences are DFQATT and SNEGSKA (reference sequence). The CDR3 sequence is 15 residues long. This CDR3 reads CSLKVAGGPQYEQYF.

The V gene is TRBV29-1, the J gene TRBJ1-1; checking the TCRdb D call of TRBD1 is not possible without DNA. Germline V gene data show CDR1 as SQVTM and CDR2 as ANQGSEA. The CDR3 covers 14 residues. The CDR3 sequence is CSLRPGGGNTEAFF.

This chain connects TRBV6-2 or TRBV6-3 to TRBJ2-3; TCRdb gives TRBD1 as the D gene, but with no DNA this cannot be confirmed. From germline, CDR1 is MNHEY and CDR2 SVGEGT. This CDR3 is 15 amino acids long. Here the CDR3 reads CASVSGGSTTDTQYF.

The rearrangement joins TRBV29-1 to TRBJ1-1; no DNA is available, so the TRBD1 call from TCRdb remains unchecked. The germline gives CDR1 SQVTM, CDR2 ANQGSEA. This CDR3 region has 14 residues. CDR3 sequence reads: CSVEAPDRSTEAFF.

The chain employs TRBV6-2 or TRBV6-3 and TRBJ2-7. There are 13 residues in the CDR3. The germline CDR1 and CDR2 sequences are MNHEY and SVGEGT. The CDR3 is CASSYGGNYEQYF.

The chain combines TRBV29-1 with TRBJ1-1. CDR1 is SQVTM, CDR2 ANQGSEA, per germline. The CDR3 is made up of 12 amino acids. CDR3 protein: CSVEGEDTEAFF.

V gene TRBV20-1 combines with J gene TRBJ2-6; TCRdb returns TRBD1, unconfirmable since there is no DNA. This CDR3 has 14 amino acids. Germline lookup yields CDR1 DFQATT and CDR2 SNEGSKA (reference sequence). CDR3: CSGGPLGGANVLTF.

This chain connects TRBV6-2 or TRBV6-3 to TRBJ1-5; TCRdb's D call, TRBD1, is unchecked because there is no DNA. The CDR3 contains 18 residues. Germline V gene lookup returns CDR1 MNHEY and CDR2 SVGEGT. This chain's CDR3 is CASSYSIRDRGSNQPQHF.